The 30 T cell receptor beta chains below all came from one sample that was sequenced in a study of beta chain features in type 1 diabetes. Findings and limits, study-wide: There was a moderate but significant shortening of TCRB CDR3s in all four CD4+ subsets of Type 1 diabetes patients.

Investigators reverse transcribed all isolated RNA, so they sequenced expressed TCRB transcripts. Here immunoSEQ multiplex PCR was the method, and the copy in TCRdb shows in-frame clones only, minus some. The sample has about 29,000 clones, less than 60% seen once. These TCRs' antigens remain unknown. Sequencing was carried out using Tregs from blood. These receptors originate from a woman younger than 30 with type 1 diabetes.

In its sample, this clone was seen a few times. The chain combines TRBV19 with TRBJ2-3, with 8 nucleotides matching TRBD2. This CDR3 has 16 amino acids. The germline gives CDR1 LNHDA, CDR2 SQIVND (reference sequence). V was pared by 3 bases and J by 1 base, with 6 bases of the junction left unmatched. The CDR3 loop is CASSISGSLGTDTQYF. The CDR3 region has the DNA TGTGCCAGTAGTATCAGCGGGAGTTTGGGCACAGATACGCAGTATTTT.

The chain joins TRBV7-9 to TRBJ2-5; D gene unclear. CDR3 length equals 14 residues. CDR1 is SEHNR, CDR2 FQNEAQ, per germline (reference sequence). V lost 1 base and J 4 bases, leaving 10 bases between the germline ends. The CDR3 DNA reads TGTGCCAGCAGCTTAGGTTTCGGTGGAGAGACCCAGTACTTC. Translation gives CASSLGFGGETQYF.

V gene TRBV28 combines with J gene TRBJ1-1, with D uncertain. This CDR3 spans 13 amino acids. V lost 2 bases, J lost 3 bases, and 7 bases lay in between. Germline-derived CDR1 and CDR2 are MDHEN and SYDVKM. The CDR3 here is CASSLIGDTEAFF. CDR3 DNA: TGTGCCAGCAGTTTAATCGGAGACACTGAAGCTTTCTTT.

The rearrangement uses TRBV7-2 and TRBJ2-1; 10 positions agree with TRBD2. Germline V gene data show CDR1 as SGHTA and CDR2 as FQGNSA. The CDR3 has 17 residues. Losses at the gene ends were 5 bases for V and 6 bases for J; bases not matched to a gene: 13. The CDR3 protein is CASSLSGIAGGLNEQFF. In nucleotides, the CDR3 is TGTGCCAGCAGCCTCTCCGGGATAGCGGGAGGTCTCAATGAGCAGTTCTTC.

CDR3 protein: CASSLVSVVYGYTF. The DNA of the CDR3 is TGTGCCAGCAGTTTAGTGTCAGTTGTTTATGGCTACACCTTC. J is TRBJ1-2 and V is TRBV28; D remains ambiguous. The CDR3 consists of 14 residues. Deletions cut 2 bases from V and 5 bases from J, with 12 bases between. Germline loops: CDR1 MDHEN, CDR2 SYDVKM.

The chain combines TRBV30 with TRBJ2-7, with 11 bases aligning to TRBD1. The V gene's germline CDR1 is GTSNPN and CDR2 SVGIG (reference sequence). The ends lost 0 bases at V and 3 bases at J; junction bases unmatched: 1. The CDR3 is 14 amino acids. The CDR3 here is CAWSVGTGGYEQYF. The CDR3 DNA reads TGTGCCTGGAGTGTAGGGACAGGGGGCTACGAGCAGTACTTC.

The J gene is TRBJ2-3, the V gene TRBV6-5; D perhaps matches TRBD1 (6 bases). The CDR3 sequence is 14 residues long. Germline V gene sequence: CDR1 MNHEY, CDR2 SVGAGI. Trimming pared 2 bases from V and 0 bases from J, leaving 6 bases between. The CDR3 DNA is TGTGCCAGCAGTTACGGGGGCAGCACAGATACGCAGTATTTT. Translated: CASSYGGSTDTQYF.

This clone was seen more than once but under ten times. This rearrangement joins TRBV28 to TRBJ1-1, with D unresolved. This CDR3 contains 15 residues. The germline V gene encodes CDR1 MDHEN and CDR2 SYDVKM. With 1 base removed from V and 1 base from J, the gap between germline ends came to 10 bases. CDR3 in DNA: TGTGCCAGCAGTTTATCTGGGGAGGGGAACACTGAAGCTTTCTTT. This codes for CASSLSGEGNTEAFF.

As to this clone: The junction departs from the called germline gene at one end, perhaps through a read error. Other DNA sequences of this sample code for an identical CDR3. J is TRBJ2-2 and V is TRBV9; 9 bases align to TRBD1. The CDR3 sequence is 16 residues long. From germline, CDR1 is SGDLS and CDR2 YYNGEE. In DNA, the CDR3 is TGCGCCAGCAGCGTAGACGGGACAGGGAAAACCGGGGAGCTGTTTTTT. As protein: CASSVDGTGKTGELFF.

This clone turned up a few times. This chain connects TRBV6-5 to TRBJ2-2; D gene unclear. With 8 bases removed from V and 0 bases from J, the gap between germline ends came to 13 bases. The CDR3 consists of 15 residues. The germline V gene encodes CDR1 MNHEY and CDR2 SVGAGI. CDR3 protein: CASYRRPTNTGELFF. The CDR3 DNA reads TGTGCCAGCTACAGACGGCCGACGAACACCGGGGAGCTGTTTTTT.

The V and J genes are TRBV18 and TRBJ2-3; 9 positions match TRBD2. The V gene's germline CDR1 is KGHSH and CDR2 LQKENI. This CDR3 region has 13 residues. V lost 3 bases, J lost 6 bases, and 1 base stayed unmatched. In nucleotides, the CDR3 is TGTGCCAGCTCACCTGGGACTAGCGATACGCAGTATTTT. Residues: CASSPGTSDTQYF.

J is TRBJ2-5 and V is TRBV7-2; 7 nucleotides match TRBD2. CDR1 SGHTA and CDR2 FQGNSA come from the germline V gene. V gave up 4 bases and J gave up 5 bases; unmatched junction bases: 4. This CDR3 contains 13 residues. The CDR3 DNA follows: TGTGCCAGCAGCTCACTAGCGTTGGAGACCCAGTACTTC. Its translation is CASSSLALETQYF.

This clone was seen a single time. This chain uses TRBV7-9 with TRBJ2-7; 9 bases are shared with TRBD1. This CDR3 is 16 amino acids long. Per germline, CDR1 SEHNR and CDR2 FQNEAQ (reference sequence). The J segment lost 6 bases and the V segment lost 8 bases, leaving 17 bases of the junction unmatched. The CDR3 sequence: CASASGPRTGDSEQYF. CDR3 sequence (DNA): TGTGCCAGCGCCTCAGGCCCGAGGACAGGGGATTCCGAGCAGTACTTC. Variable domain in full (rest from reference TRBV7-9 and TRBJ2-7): DTGVSQNPRHKITKRGQNVTFRCDPISEHNRLYWYRQTLGQGPEFLTYFQNEAQLEKSRLLSDRFSAERPKGSFSTLEIQRTEQGDSAMYLCASASGPRTGDSEQYFGPGTRLTVT.

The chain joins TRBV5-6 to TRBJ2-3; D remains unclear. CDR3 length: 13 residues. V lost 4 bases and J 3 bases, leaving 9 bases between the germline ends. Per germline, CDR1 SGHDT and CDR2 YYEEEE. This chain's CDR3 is CASSVGPTDTQYF. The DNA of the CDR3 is TGTGCCAGCAGCGTTGGGCCTACAGATACGCAGTATTTT.

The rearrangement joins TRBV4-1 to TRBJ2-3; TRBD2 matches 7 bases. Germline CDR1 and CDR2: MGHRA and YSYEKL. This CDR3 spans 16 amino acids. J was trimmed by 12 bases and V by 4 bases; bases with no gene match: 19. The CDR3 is CASSPEAGTILLTQYF. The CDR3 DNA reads TGCGCCAGCAGCCCAGAAGCGGGGACTATCCTACTTACACAGTATTTT.

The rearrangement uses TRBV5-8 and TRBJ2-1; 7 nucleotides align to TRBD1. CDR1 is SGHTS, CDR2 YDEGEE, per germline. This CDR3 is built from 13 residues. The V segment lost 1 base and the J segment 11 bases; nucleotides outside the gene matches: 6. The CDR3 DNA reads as TGTGCCAGCAGCTTGATCAGGGGGAGTAAGCAGTTCTTC. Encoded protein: CASSLIRGSKQFF.

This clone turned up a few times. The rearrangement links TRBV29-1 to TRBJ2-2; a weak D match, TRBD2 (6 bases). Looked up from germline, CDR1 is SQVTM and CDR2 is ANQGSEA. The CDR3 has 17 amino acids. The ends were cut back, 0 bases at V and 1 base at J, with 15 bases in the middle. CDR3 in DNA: TGCAGCGTTGAAGAAGGCCGTGGTAGCGGGAACACCGGGGAGCTGTTTTTT. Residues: CSVEEGRGSGNTGELFF.

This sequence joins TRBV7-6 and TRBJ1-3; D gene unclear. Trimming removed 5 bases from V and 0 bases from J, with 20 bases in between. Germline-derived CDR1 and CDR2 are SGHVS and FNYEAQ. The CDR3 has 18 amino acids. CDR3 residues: CASSAAPPAPNSGNTIYF. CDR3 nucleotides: TGTGCCAGCAGCGCGGCCCCCCCGGCCCCAAACTCTGGAAACACCATATATTTT.

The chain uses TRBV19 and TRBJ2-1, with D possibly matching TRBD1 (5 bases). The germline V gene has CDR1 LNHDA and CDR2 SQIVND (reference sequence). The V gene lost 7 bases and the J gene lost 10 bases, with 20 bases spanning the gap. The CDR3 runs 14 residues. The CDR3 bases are TGTGCCAGTAATGGGCCCCTACGCTCAGGGGAGCAGTTCTTC. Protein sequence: CASNGPLRSGEQFF.

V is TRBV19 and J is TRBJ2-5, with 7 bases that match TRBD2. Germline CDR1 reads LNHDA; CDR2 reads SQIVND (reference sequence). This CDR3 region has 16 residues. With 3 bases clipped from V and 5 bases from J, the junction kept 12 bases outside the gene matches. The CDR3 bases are TGTGCCAGTAGTATGGCTAGCGGCATCCTGGGGGAGACCCAGTACTTC. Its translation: CASSMASGILGETQYF.

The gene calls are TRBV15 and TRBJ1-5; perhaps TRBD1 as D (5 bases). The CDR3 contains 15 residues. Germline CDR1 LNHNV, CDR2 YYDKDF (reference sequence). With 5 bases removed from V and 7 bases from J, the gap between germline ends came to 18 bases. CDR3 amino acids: CATSARQSTMQPQHF. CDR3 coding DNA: TGTGCCACCAGCGCCCGACAGAGTACGATGCAGCCCCAGCATTTT.

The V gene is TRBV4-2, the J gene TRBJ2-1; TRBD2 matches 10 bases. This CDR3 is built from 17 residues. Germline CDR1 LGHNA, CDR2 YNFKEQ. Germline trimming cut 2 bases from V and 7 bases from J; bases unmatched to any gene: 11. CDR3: CASSQRGASGSYNEQFF. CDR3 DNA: TGTGCCAGCAGCCAAAGGGGAGCTAGCGGGAGTTATAATGAGCAGTTCTTC.

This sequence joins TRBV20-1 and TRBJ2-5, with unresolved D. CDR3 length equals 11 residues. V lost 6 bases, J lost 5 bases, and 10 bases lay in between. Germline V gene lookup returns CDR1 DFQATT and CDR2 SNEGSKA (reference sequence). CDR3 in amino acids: CSASDEETQYF. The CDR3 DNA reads TGCAGTGCCTCCGATGAGGAGACCCAGTACTTC.

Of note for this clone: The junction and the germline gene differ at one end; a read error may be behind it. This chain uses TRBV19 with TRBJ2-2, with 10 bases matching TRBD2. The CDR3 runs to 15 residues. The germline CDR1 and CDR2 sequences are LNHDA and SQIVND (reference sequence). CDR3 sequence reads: CASSTLAGASGELLF. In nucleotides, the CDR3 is TGTGCCAGTAGTACCCTAGCGGGAGCGAGCGGGGAGCTGCTTTTT.

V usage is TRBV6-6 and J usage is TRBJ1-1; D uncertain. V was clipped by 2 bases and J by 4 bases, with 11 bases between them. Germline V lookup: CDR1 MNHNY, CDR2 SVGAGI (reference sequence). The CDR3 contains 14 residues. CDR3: CASSYRREGTEAFF. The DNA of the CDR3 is TGTGCCAGCAGTTACCGGAGGGAAGGCACTGAAGCTTTCTTT.

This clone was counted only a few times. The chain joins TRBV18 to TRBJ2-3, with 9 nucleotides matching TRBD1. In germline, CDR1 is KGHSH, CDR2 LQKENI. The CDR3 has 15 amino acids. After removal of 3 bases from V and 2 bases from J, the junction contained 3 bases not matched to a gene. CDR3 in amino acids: CASSPGTGFTDTQYF. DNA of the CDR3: TGTGCCAGCTCACCCGGGACAGGGTTCACAGATACGCAGTATTTT.

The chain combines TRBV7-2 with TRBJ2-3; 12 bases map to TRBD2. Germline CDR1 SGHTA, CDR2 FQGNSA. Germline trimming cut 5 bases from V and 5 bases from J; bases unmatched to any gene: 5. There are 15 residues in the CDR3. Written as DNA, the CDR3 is TGTGCCAGCAGCGTTACTAGCGGGAGGATAGATACGCAGTATTTT. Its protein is CASSVTSGRIDTQYF.

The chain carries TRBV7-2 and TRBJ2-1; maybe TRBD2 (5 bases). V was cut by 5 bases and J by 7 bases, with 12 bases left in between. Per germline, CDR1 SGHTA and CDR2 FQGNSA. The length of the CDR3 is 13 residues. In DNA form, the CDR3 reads TGTGCCAGCAGCCATCCTTCGGGAAATGAGCAGTTCTTC. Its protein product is CASSHPSGNEQFF.

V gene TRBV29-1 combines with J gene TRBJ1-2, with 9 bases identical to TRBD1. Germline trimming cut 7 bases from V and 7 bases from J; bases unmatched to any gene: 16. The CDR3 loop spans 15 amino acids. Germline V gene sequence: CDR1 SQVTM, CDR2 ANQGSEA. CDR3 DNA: TGCAGCGCCCCGGGACAGGGTAGCGCGCGGGGTGGCTACACCTTC. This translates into CSAPGQGSARGGYTF. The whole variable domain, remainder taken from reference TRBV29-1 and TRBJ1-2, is SAVISQKPSRDICQRGTSLTIQCQVDSQVTMMFWYRQQPGQSLTLIATANQGSEATYESGFVIDKFPISRPNLTFSTLTVSNMSPEDSSIYLCSAPGQGSARGGYTFGSGTRLTVV.

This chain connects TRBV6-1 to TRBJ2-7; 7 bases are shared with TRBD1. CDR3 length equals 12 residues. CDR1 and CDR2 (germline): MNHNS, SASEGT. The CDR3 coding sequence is TGTGCCAGCAGTGAAAGGGGGCCGCCGTTGAACGTC. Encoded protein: CASSERGPPLNV.